Below, 8 T cell receptor beta chains from the same sample are listed, as sequenced in a study of T cell responses to AZD1222 COVID-19 vaccine. Measured with immunoSEQ multiplex PCR; TCRdb has only the in-frame clones, and not every one. The sample holds about 260,000 clones, 80% to 95% seen once. The sample was peripheral blood, taken on day 0 of AZD1222 vaccination. The source of these receptors is an adult in good health.

The chain recombines TRBV28 with TRBJ2-4; TRBD1 aligns across 8 bases. The germline CDR1 and CDR2 sequences are MDHEN and SYDVKM. CDR3 length: 13 amino acids. V gave up 5 bases and J gave up 7 bases; unmatched junction bases: 4. The CDR3 sequence: CASSPTGVNIQYF. The CDR3 coding sequence is TGTGCCAGCAGTCCGACAGGGGTGAACATTCAGTACTTC.

The chain's CDR3 is CASSAGPNSPLHF. The DNA of the CDR3 is TGTGCCAGCAGCGCAGGCCCGAATTCACCCCTCCACTTT. The chain has TRBV7-9 and TRBJ1-6; D is unclear. Trimming left V 5 bases short and J 7 bases short, with 9 bases between. The CDR3 has 13 residues. The germline gives CDR1 SEHNR, CDR2 FQNEAQ (reference sequence).

This clone was counted only a few times. The V and J genes are TRBV28 and TRBJ2-1; D unclear. V was cut by 4 bases and J by 6 bases, with 13 bases left in between. The CDR3 spans 14 residues. Germline assignment: CDR1 MDHEN and CDR2 SYDVKM. CDR3 in amino acids: CASSSPKVFNEQFF. The CDR3 nucleotides are TGTGCCAGCAGTTCTCCCAAGGTCTTCAATGAGCAGTTCTTC.

This rearrangement joins TRBV10-1 to TRBJ1-1; the D is unclear. Germline CDR1 WNHNN, CDR2 SYGVQD (reference sequence). This CDR3 comprises 14 residues. Trimming shortened V by 0 bases and J by 9 bases, and 14 bases separated the two germline ends. Here the CDR3 reads CASSESSLQRQAFF. In nucleotides, the CDR3 is TGCGCCAGCAGTGAGTCGAGTCTGCAAAGGCAAGCTTTCTTT.

The chain couples TRBV2 to TRBJ2-1, with 9 positions matching TRBD1. The J segment lost 5 bases and the V segment lost 7 bases, leaving 12 bases of the junction unmatched. The CDR3 contains 16 residues. Germline CDR1 SNHLY, CDR2 FYNNEI. The CDR3 region is CASIGGWTGAHNEQFF. The CDR3 DNA reads as TGTGCCAGCATAGGGGGTTGGACAGGGGCCCACAATGAGCAGTTCTTC. Full variable domain (remainder filled in from reference TRBV2 and TRBJ2-1): EPEVTQTPSHQVTQMGQEVILRCVPISNHLYFYWYRQILGQKVEFLVSFYNNEISEKSEIFDDQFSVERPDGSNFTLKIRSTKLEDSAMYFCASIGGWTGAHNEQFFGPGTRLTVL.

The CDR3 DNA follows: TGTGCCAGCAGTATGATGGCAGGGGCCTATGGGGAGCAGTACTTC. It encodes CASSMMAGAYGEQYF. The chain is built from TRBV27 and TRBJ2-7; a weak D match, TRBD1 (6 bases). The CDR3 has 15 amino acids. V lost 5 bases and J lost 7, with 21 bases in between. The germline CDR1 and CDR2 sequences are MNHEY and SMNVEV (reference sequence).

This clone has a single count. This chain joins TRBV10-1 and TRBJ2-7; D unresolved. The V and J ends lost 8 bases and 1 base respectively, with 15 bases between them. The CDR3 contains 14 residues. Germline loops: CDR1 WNHNN, CDR2 SYGVQD (reference sequence). The CDR3 region is CASGKDAASYEQYF. CDR3 sequence (DNA): TGCGCCAGCGGAAAGGACGCTGCATCCTACGAGCAGTACTTC.

V is TRBV6-5 and J is TRBJ2-1, with 7 bases identical to TRBD2. The CDR3 contains 12 residues. CDR1 is MNHEY and CDR2 is SVGAGI in the germline V gene. The V and J ends lost 7 bases and 14 bases, in that order; junction bases with no gene match: 11. The CDR3 spells CASTPLGGVEFF. CDR3 DNA: TGTGCCAGCACCCCCCTTGGGGGGGTTGAGTTCTTC.